This T cell receptor beta chain is drawn from a study of T cells after yellow fever vaccination. The wider study: Preparing low-cell-number fractions relied on SMART-Seq v4 Ultra Low Input.

Regarding the study as a whole: Reappearing after the booster were most of the clones from primary vaccination (roughly 95% CD4, 75% to 90% CD8).

To note about this clonotype: The antigen remains unidentified.

Universal primer sites and UMIs were introduced during 5'RACE template-switching synthesis of TCR cDNA. In TCRdb, the 5' RACE reads were re-called with MiXCR into one record per CDR3 protein. The data show 300,000 to 400,000 distinct CDR3 sequences, around 10% seen once. The CDR3 is 16 residues long. From germline, CDR1 is DFQATT and CDR2 SNEGSKA (reference sequence). Deletions cut 0 bases from V and 5 bases from J, with 17 bases between. The sequenced sample was CD4+ T cells sorted from PBMCs, obtained 45 days after the yellow fever booster vaccination. The clonotype was recovered from a man aged 18 to 35 who received the YFV17D yellow fever vaccine. V and J are TRBV20-1 and TRBJ1-5; a weak D match, TRBD1 (5 bases). DNA of the CDR3: TGCAGTGCTAGAGATCGGGGCAGTAGGTTCGATCAGCCCCAGCATTTT. Its protein is CSARDRGSRFDQPQHF.